These 9 T cell receptor beta chains were sequenced from one sample in a study of OX40 agonist ivuxolimab in advanced cancers. Some clones are missing from TCRdb's copy, which holds only in-frame ones; the method was immunoSEQ multiplex PCR. The sample has roughly 46,000 clones, around 84% seen once. The sample in question was CD4+ or CD8+ T cells sorted from blood, obtained in a trial of the OX40 agonist ivuxolimab. Source of these receptors: an adult with an advanced solid tumor such as melanoma, head and neck, liver or kidney cancer.

The gene calls are TRBV11-2 and TRBJ1-4; the D is unclear. Between the trimmed V and J ends, which lost 1 base and 4 bases, there was a span of 10 bases. The CDR3 consists of 15 residues. Germline assignment: CDR1 SGHAT and CDR2 FQNNGV. As DNA, the CDR3 is TGTGCCAGCAGCTTAGCGGTCAGCATTAATGAAAAACTGTTTTTT. Translated: CASSLAVSINEKLFF.

This clone was seen a few times. This sequence joins TRBV14 and TRBJ1-2; 7 bases map to TRBD1. With 6 bases clipped from V and 4 bases from J, the junction kept 17 bases outside the gene matches. This CDR3 spans 17 amino acids. Germline CDR1 SGHDN, CDR2 FVKESK. CDR3 nucleotide sequence: TGTGCCAGCAGTCAATTACTCCGGACAGGAGCTACCTATGGCTACACCTTC. Its translation is CASSQLLRTGATYGYTF.

The rearrangement links TRBV5-5 to TRBJ1-2; D may be TRBD1 (5 bases). Germline V gives CDR1 SGHKS, CDR2 YYEKEE (reference sequence). CDR3 length: 13 amino acids. Trimming stripped 0 bases from V and 4 bases from J, with 7 bases between. CDR3 region: CASSLEGRYGYTF. The CDR3 bases are TGTGCCAGCAGCTTGGAGGGGCGCTATGGCTACACCTTC.

The chain uses TRBV5-6 and TRBJ2-3; D may be TRBD1 or TRBD2 (5 bases each). V gave up 5 bases and J gave up 2 bases, with 18 bases separating them. CDR3 length equals 16 residues. From germline, CDR1 is SGHDT and CDR2 YYEEEE. The CDR3, as DNA: TGTGCCAGCAGACTGGACACCCTCGGGGTCACAGATACGCAGTATTTT. It encodes CASRLDTLGVTDTQYF. Filled out from reference TRBV5-6 and TRBJ2-3, the complete variable domain reads DAGVTQSPTHLIKTRGQQVTLRCSPKSGHDTVSWYQQALGQGPQFIFQYYEEEERQRGNFPDRFSGHQFPNYSSELNVNALLLGDSALYLCASRLDTLGVTDTQYFGPGTRLTVL.

The chain employs TRBV4-3 and TRBJ1-3; D uncertain. From germline, CDR1 is LGHNA and CDR2 YSLEER. V was trimmed by 4 bases and J by 8 bases, leaving 12 bases between them. This CDR3 region has 13 residues. In DNA, the CDR3 is TGCGCCAGCAGCCGGACCGGAGTCGACACCATATATTTT. Encoded protein: CASSRTGVDTIYF.

This clone was observed a handful of times. V usage is TRBV7-8 and J usage is TRBJ2-7; TRBD2 aligns across 12 bases. V shed 5 bases, J shed 0 bases, and the junction held 11 bases outside the gene matches. The CDR3 covers 18 residues. The germline gives CDR1 SGHVS, CDR2 FQNEAQ. The chain's CDR3 is CASSTEVGLAGSSYEQYF. Here the CDR3 DNA reads TGTGCCAGCAGCACCGAGGTGGGACTAGCGGGTAGCTCCTACGAGCAGTACTTC.

V usage is TRBV18 and J usage is TRBJ1-3; D may be TRBD1 (5 bases). The CDR3 covers 17 residues. Germline lookup yields CDR1 KGHSH and CDR2 LQKENI. The ends were cut back, 1 base at V and 2 bases at J, with 15 bases in the middle. CDR3 sequence: CASSPRDDRTPGNTIYF. DNA for the CDR3: TGTGCCAGCTCACCACGGGACGATCGGACCCCTGGAAACACCATATATTTT.

V gene TRBV7-7 combines with J gene TRBJ2-7, with TRBD1 identical over 8 bases. J was trimmed by 3 bases and V by 6 bases; bases with no gene match: 4. Germline loops: CDR1 SSHAT, CDR2 FNYEAQ (reference sequence). This CDR3 has 13 residues. CDR3 DNA sequence: TGTGCCAGCAGTCCCGACAGGGGCTACGAGCAGTACTTC. Residues: CASSPDRGYEQYF.

The chain has TRBV7-6 and TRBJ1-3, with TRBD1 identical over 8 bases. This CDR3 is 16 amino acids long. Germline CDR1 reads SGHVS; CDR2 reads FNYEAQ. The V segment lost 4 bases and the J segment 3 bases; nucleotides outside the gene matches: 8. DNA of the CDR3: TGTGCCAGCAGCTCGAGCGCAGGGGGCAGTGGAAACACCATATATTTT. The encoded protein is CASSSSAGGSGNTIYF.